The rows below give T cell receptor beta chains drawn from one sample of a study of PD-1 blockade in classical Hodgkin lymphoma. Clones were read by immunoSEQ multiplex PCR, and TCRdb kept only the in-frame ones, dropping some. The sample includes 50,000 to 85,000 clones, 71% seen only once; the top ten take roughly 9%. Here the sequenced sample was peripheral blood mononuclear cells (PBMCs), taken before the second cycle of nivolumab. The source is a human donor with classical Hodgkin lymphoma. Both conserved end residues are part of each CDR3. A D gene is named only where the DNA matches it firmly. Size tells how often a clone was seen (once, few, many) or the class of an expanded clone, and some rows leave it out.

CDR3nt,CDR3aa,v_gene,d_gene,abundance,j_gene
TGCGCCAGCAGTTTCGGCAACACCGGGGAGCTGTTTTTT,CASSFGNTGELFF,TRBV10-1,-,-,TRBJ2-2
TGTGCCAGCAGCCAAGAGGGCGGGGGGCTTTCCCCTCAGGATAACACCATATATTTT,CASSQEGGGLSPQDNTIYF,TRBV4-2,-,once,TRBJ1-3
TGTGCCAGCAGCTTCGGACAGGGTATCTACGAGCAGTACTTC,CASSFGQGIYEQYF,TRBV11-1,TRBD1,-,TRBJ2-7
TGCGCCAGCAGCGACCGGCATGAGCAGTTCTTC,CASSDRHEQFF,TRBV5-1,-,-,TRBJ2-1
TGCGCCAGCAGCTTCTTTGAGGGCTCCTACGAGCAGTACTTC,CASSFFEGSYEQYF,TRBV5-1,-,few,TRBJ2-7
TGTGCCAGCAGCGCCGGTCAGACAGGACACTCCTACGAGCAGTACTTC,CASSAGQTGHSYEQYF,TRBV9,-,-,TRBJ2-7
TGTGCCAGTAGATCGGCTGATCACACAGATACGCAGTATTTT,CASRSADHTDTQYF,TRBV19,-,-,TRBJ2-3
TGCGCCAGCAGCTTGGAGGTTTCAGGGAAGCGCTCCTATAATTCACCCCTCCACTTT,CASSLEVSGKRSYNSPLHF,TRBV5-1,-,-,TRBJ1-6
TGCGCCAGCAGCTTGGGGTTCGAAGCTGAAGCTTTCTTT,CASSLGFEAEAFF,TRBV5-1,-,-,TRBJ1-1
TGTGCCAGCAGTTTATGGGCAGGGGATCAAGGGAAGATCCCCGCCCCTGGAAACACCATATATTTT,CASSLWAGDQGKIPAPGNTIYF,TRBV28,-,-,TRBJ1-3
TGTGCCAGCAGCACGGGACAGGGGGCTTTTGAAGCTTTCTTT,CASSTGQGAFEAFF,TRBV11-2,TRBD1,-,TRBJ1-1
TGCGCCAGCAGCTTGGGTATCTTTAATGAAAAACTGTTTTTT,CASSLGIFNEKLFF,TRBV5-1,-,-,TRBJ1-4
TGTGCCAGCAGTGAAGAGGAGGGCCGCGTGACTGAAGCTTTCTTT,CASSEEEGRVTEAFF,TRBV25-1,-,few,TRBJ1-1
TGCGCCAGCAGCCCCGGACCTAGCGGGAACTACGAGCAGTACTTC,CASSPGPSGNYEQYF,TRBV5-1,TRBD2,-,TRBJ2-7
TGTGCCTGGAACCCCGGGGGGGACACCGGGGAGCTGTTTTTT,CAWNPGGDTGELFF,TRBV30,TRBD2,-,TRBJ2-2
TGTGCCAGCAGTTCAGGGGCAGATACGCAGTATTTT,CASSSGADTQYF,TRBV28,-,-,TRBJ2-3
TGCGCCAGCAGCCAAGATCGGACTAGCGGAACCTCCTACGAGCAGTACTTC,CASSQDRTSGTSYEQYF,TRBV4-1,TRBD2,-,TRBJ2-7
TGTGCCAGCAGAAGGGGGGGGGCTCAGTCACCCCTCCACTTT,CASRRGGAQSPLHF,TRBV2,-,-,TRBJ1-6
TGTGCCAGCAGCGTTTGGGACAGGGGCACAGATACGCAGTATTTT,CASSVWDRGTDTQYF,TRBV9,TRBD1,-,TRBJ2-3
TGTGCCTGGAGTCCCAGGCGGGGCTACACCTTC,CAWSPRRGYTF,TRBV30,-,medium-sized,TRBJ1-2
TGTGCCAGCCGCGATAACACTGAAGCTTTCTTT,CASRDNTEAFF,TRBV6-1,-,-,TRBJ1-1
TGCGCCAGCAGCCTGGATGCCGTTAAGGCGGGTGGCTACACCTTC,CASSLDAVKAGGYTF,TRBV5-1,-,-,TRBJ1-2
TGTGCCAGCAGTCGGGGCGGGGTCTACAATGAGCAGTTCTTC,CASSRGGVYNEQFF,TRBV27,-,-,TRBJ2-1
TGTGCCAGCAGCCAAGTAAATAGCCGGCCAAACCAACCCCAGCATTTT,CASSQVNSRPNQPQHF,TRBV4-2,-,-,TRBJ1-5
TGTGCCAGCAGCGTAGATGGGCTGGGAGAGACCCAGTACTTC,CASSVDGLGETQYF,TRBV9,-,-,TRBJ2-5
TGTGCCAGCAGTGAATGGGGCAGCCGAAATCAGCCCCAGCATTTT,CASSEWGSRNQPQHF,TRBV2,-,few,TRBJ1-5
TGTGCCAGCAGCTTAATTAACAGGGTGAACACCGGGGAGCTGTTTTTT,CASSLINRVNTGELFF,TRBV7-6,-,few,TRBJ2-2
TGTGCCAGCAGCTTATTAACCGGGACAGCCAATCTTGGCTACACCTTC,CASSLLTGTANLGYTF,TRBV7-8,TRBD1,-,TRBJ1-2
TGTGCCAGCTCACTCTTCGGACAGACGAACACTGAAGCTTTCTTT,CASSLFGQTNTEAFF,TRBV18,-,-,TRBJ1-1
TGTGCCAGCAGTTTTATTGGGGGGGGGATCTACGAGCAGTACTTC,CASSFIGGGIYEQYF,TRBV27,TRBD2,-,TRBJ2-7
TGTGCCAGCAGTGAATGGGAGGGTATCGTTGGAAACACCATATATTTT,CASSEWEGIVGNTIYF,TRBV2,-,-,TRBJ1-3
TGTGCCAGCAGTCTACTCATTAGGGGACGTAACACCATATATTTT,CASSLLIRGRNTIYF,TRBV28,-,-,TRBJ1-3
TGTGCCAGCAGTGACCGTTGGGCTAGCGGGGGGCTAGTCCAGTACTTC,CASSDRWASGGLVQYF,TRBV2,TRBD2,-,TRBJ2-7
TGTGCCAGCAGCCTCCCGACAGGGTACGGCACAGATACGCAGTATTTT,CASSLPTGYGTDTQYF,TRBV28,TRBD1,-,TRBJ2-3
TGTGCCAGCAGCCCGGACACTAATGAAAAACTGTTTTTT,CASSPDTNEKLFF,TRBV5-5,-,-,TRBJ1-4
TGTGCCATCAGTGTCTCGGGTCAGGGAAACTACGAGCAGTACTTC,CAISVSGQGNYEQYF,TRBV10-3,-,-,TRBJ2-7
TGCGCCAGCAGCCAAGACAGAGACAGGGGGCATGAAGATACGCAGTATTTT,CASSQDRDRGHEDTQYF,TRBV4-1,TRBD1,-,TRBJ2-3
TGCGCCAGCAATCGGGATACGCAGTATTTT,CASNRDTQYF,TRBV10-2,-,once,TRBJ2-3
TGTGCCAGCAGCTTAGAAAGTAGACAGAGCTATGGCTACACCTTC,CASSLESRQSYGYTF,TRBV5-5,-,-,TRBJ1-2
TGTGCCAGTAGTATAGTAGTCAGGGGGCGCAATCAGCCCCAGCATTTT,CASSIVVRGRNQPQHF,TRBV19,TRBD1,-,TRBJ1-5
TGTGCCAGCAGCCAAGAAGGGACGGCAGGAACCGGGGAGCTGTTTTTT,CASSQEGTAGTGELFF,TRBV4-2,-,-,TRBJ2-2
TGCGCCAGCAAGCGCGGGAGCGTCAATGAGCAGTTCTTC,CASKRGSVNEQFF,TRBV5-1,TRBD2,once,TRBJ2-1
TGCGCCAGCAGCTTGCAGGGGTTAGGGGTTTCCTACAATGAGCAGTTCTTC,CASSLQGLGVSYNEQFF,TRBV5-1,-,-,TRBJ2-1
TGTGCTAGTGGTTTTGGGCAGGGGGACTACGAGCAGTACTTC,CASGFGQGDYEQYF,TRBV12-5,TRBD1,-,TRBJ2-7
TGTGCCAGCAGCTTCGGGGGGGATCCTCCTACCTACGAGCAGTACTTC,CASSFGGDPPTYEQYF,TRBV7-9,TRBD2,-,TRBJ2-7
TGTGCCAGCAGCCCTCAGGGGGCCGGGGAGCTGTTTTTT,CASSPQGAGELFF,TRBV6-5,TRBD1,-,TRBJ2-2
TGTGCCAGCAGTTTCCCCGCGGTCCACAGGGAGGCCAAAAACATTCAGTACTTC,CASSFPAVHREAKNIQYF,TRBV28,-,few,TRBJ2-4
TGTGCCAGTGGTATCGGCAACCGCTACGAGCAGTACTTC,CASGIGNRYEQYF,TRBV19,-,-,TRBJ2-7
TGCGCCAGCAGCCTAGGGACAGGCGGGACCGGGGAGCTGTTTTTT,CASSLGTGGTGELFF,TRBV5-1,TRBD1,-,TRBJ2-2
TGTGCCAGCAGGTCGGGGAGCACAGATACGCAGTATTTT,CASRSGSTDTQYF,TRBV27,-,-,TRBJ2-3
TGTGCCAGCAGTACTCAAGCGGGAGTCAACTACAATGAGCAGTTCTTC,CASSTQAGVNYNEQFF,TRBV25-1,TRBD2,-,TRBJ2-1
TGTGCCAGAAGCCCCGCGGTCTATGGCTACACCTTC,CARSPAVYGYTF,TRBV5-3,-,-,TRBJ1-2
TGTGCCAGCAGTGAACAGGGTACGGTCGCTGAAGCTTTCTTT,CASSEQGTVAEAFF,TRBV6-1,-,-,TRBJ1-1
TGCGCCAGCAGCCTAAGCGAGTTCACAGATACGCAGTATTTT,CASSLSEFTDTQYF,TRBV5-1,-,-,TRBJ2-3
TGTGCCAGCACCTCCGACAGGGGGAGGTTTTCTGGGGGCTACACCTTC,CASTSDRGRFSGGYTF,TRBV6-6,TRBD1,-,TRBJ1-2